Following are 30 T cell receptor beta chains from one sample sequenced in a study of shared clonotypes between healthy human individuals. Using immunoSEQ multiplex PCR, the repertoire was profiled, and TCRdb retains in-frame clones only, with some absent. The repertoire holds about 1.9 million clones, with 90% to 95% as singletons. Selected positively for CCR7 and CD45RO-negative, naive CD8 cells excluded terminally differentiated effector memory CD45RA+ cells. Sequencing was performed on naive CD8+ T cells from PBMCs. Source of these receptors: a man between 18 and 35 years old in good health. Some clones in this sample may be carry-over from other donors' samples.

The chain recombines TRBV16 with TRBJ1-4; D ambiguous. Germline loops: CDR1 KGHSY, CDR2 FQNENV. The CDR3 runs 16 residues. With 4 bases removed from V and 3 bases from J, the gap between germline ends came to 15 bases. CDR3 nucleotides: TGTGCCAGCAGCCCAAAGACGGCGGCGGCTAATGAAAAACTGTTTTTT. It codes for CASSPKTAAANEKLFF. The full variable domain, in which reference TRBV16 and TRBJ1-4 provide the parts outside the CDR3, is GEEVAQTPKHLVRGEGQKAKLYCAPIKGHSYVFWYQQVLKNEFKFLISFQNENVFDETGMPKERFSAKCLPNSPCSLEIQATKLEDSAVYFCASSPKTAAANEKLFFGSGTQLSVL.

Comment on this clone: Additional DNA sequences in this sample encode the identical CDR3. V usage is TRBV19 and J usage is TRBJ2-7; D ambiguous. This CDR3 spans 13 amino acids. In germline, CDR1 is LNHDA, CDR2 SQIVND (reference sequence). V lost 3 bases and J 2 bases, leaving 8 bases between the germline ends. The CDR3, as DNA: TGTGCCAGTAGTATCGGCCTAACCTACGAGCAGTACTTC. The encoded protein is CASSIGLTYEQYF.

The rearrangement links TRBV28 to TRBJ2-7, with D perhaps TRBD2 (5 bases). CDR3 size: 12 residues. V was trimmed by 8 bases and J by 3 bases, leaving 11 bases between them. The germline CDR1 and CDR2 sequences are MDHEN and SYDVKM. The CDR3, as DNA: TGTGCCAGCGAGGGTTCGGGCTACGAGCAGTACTTC. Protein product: CASEGSGYEQYF.

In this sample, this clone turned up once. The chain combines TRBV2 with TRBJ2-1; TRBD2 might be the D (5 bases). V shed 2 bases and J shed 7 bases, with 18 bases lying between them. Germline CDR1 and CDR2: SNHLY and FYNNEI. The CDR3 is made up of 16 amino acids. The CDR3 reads CASSENLRASYNEQFF. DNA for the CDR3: TGTGCCAGCAGTGAAAATCTACGCGCTAGCTATAATGAGCAGTTCTTC.

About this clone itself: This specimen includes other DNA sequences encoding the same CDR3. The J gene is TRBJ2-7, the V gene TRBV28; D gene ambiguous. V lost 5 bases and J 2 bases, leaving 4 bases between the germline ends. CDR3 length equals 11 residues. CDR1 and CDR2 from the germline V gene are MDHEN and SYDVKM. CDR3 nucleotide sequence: TGTGCCAGCAGTCCCGCCTACGAGCAGTACTTC. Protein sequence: CASSPAYEQYF.

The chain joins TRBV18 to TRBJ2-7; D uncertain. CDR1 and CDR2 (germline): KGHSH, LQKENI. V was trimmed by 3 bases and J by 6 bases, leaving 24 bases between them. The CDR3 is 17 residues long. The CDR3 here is CASSPPGPLRSLVEQYF. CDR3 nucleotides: TGTGCCAGCTCACCCCCCGGGCCTTTGAGGTCCCTTGTCGAGCAGTACTTC.

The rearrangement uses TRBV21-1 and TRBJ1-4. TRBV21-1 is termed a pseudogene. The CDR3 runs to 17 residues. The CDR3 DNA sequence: TGTGCCAGCAGCAATAATGCGACCAGATGGACTAATGAAAAACTGTTTTTT. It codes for CASSNNATRWTNEKLFF.

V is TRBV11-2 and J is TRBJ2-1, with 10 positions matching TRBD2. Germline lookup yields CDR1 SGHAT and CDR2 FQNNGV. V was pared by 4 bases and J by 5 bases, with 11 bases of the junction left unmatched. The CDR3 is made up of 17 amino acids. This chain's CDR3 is CASSSPSGRAGDNEQFF. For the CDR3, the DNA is TGTGCCAGCAGCTCCCCCAGCGGGAGGGCGGGTGACAATGAGCAGTTCTTC.

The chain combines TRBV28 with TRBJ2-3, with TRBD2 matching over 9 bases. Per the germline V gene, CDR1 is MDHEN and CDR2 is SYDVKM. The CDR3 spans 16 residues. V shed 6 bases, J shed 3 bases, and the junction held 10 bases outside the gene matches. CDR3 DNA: TGTGCCAGCAGCGTTCTAGCGGGACTTGGTACAGATACGCAGTATTTT. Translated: CASSVLAGLGTDTQYF.

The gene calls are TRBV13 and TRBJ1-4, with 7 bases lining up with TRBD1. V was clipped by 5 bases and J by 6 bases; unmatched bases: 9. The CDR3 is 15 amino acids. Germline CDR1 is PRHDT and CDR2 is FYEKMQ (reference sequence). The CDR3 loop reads CASSPGRGRDEKLFF. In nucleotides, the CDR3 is TGTGCCAGCAGCCCAGGGAGGGGGCGCGATGAAAAACTGTTTTTT.

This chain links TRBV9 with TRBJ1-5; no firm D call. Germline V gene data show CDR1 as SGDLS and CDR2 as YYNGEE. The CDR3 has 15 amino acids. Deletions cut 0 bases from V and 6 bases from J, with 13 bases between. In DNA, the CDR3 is TGTGCCAGCAGCGTAGCGGGCGTCTGGGGTCAGCCCCAGCATTTT. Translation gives CASSVAGVWGQPQHF.

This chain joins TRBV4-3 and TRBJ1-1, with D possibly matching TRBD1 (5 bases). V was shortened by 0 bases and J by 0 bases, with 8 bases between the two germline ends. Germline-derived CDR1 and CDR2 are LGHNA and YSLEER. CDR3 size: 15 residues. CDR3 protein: CASSQEGGLNTEAFF. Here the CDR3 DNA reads TGCGCCAGCAGCCAAGAGGGGGGTTTGAACACTGAAGCTTTCTTT.

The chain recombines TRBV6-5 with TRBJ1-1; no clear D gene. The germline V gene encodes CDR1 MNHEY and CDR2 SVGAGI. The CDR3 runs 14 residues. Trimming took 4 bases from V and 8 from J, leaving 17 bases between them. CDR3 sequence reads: CASSSKSTGLEAFF. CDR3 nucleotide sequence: TGTGCCAGCAGTTCTAAAAGTACGGGCTTGGAAGCTTTCTTT.

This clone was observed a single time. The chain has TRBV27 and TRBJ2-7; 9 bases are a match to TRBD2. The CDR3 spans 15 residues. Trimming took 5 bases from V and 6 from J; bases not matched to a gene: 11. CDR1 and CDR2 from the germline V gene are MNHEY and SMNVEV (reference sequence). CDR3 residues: CASSPLSGSPLEQYF. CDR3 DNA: TGTGCCAGCAGTCCCCTTAGCGGGAGTCCCCTCGAGCAGTACTTC.

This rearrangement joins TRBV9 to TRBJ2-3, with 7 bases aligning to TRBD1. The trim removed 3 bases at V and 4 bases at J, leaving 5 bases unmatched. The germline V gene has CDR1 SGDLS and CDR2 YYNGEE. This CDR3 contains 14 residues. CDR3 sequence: CASSARQGSDTQYF. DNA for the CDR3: TGTGCCAGCAGCGCCCGACAGGGCTCAGATACGCAGTATTTT. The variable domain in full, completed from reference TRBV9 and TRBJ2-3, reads DSGVTQTPKHLITATGQRVTLRCSPRSGDLSVYWYQQSLDQGLQFLIQYYNGEERAKGNILERFSAQQFPDLHSELNLSSLELGDSALYFCASSARQGSDTQYFGPGTRLTVL.

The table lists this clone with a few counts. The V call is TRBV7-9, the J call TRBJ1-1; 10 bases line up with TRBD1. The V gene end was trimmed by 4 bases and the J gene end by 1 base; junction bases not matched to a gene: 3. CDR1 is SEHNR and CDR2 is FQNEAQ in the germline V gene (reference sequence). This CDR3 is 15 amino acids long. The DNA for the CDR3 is TGTGCCAGCAGCTATAGGACAGGGGGGAACACTGAAGCTTTCTTT. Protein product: CASSYRTGGNTEAFF.

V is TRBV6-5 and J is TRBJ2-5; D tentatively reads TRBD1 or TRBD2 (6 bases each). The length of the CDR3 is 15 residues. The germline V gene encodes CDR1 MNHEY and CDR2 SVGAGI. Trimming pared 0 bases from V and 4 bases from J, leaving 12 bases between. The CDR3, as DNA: TGTGCCAGCAGTTACTCGATGGGGGGCGCAGAGACCCAGTACTTC. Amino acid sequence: CASSYSMGGAETQYF.

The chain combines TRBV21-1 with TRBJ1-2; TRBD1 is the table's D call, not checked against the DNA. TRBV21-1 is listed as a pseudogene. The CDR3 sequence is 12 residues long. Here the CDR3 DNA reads TGTGCCAGCAGCACGCGACAATGCGGCTACACCTTC. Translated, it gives CASSTRQCGYTF.

CDR3 sequence reads: CASSPQKLAQETQYF. The CDR3 nucleotides read TGTGCCAGCAGTCCCCAAAAACTAGCCCAAGAGACCCAGTACTTC. The V and J genes are TRBV28 and TRBJ2-5; a weak D match, TRBD2 (6 bases). V lost 5 bases, J lost 1 base, and 14 bases lay in between. CDR1 is MDHEN and CDR2 is SYDVKM in the germline V gene. The CDR3 runs to 15 residues. Filled out from reference TRBV28 and TRBJ2-5, the complete variable domain reads DVKVTQSSRYLVKRTGEKVFLECVQDMDHENMFWYRQDPGLGLRLIYFSYDVKMKEKGDIPEGYSVSREKKERFSLILESASTNQTSMYLCASSPQKLAQETQYFGPGTRLLVL.

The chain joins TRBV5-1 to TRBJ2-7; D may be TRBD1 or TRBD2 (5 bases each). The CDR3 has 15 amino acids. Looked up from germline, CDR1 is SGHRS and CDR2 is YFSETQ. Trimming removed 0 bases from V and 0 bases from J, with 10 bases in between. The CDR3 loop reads CASSLVWGISYEQYF. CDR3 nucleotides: TGCGCCAGCAGCTTGGTGTGGGGGATCTCCTACGAGCAGTACTTC.

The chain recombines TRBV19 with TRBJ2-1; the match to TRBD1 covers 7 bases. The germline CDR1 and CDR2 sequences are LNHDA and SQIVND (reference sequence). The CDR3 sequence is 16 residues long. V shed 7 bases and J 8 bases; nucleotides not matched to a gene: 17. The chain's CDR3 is CASKGSGTDPWDEQFF. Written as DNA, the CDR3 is TGTGCCAGTAAGGGGTCCGGGACAGACCCCTGGGATGAGCAGTTCTTC. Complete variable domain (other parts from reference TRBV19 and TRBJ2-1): DGGITQSPKYLFRKEGQNVTLSCEQNLNHDAMYWYRQDPGQGLRLIYYSQIVNDFQKGDIAEGYSVSREKKESFPLTVTSAQKNPTAFYLCASKGSGTDPWDEQFFGPGTRLTVL.

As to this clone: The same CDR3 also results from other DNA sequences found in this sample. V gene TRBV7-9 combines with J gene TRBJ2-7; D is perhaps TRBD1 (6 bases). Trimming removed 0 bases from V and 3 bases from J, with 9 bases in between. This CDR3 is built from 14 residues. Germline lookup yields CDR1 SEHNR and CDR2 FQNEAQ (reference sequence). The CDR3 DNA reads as TGTGCCAGCAGCTTAGCTTCCAGGGGCTACGAGCAGTACTTC. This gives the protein CASSLASRGYEQYF.

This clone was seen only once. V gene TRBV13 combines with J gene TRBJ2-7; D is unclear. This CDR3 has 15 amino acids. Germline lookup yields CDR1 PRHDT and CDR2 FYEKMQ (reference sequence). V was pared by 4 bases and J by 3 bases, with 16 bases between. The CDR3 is CASSYQDGRFYEQYF. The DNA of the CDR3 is TGTGCCAGCAGCTACCAGGATGGCAGATTCTACGAGCAGTACTTC.

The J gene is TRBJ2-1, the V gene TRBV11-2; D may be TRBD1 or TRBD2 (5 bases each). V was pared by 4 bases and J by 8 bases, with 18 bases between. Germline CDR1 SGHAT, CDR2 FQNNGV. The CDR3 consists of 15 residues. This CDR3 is CASSSPGTVGYEQFF. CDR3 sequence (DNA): TGTGCCAGCAGCTCCCCCGGGACCGTGGGGTATGAGCAGTTCTTC.

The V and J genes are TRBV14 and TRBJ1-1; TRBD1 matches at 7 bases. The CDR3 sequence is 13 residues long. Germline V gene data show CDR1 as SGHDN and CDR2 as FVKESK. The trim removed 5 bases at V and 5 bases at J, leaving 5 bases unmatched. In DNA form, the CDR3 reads TGTGCCAGCAGCTTGGACAGGCGGACTGAAGCTTTCTTT. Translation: CASSLDRRTEAFF.

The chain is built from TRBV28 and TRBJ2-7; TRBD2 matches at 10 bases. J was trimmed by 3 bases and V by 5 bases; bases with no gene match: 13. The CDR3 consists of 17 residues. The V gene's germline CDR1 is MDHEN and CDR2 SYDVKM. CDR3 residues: CASSTRIAGGQDYEQYF. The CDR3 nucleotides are TGTGCCAGCAGTACTCGTATAGCGGGAGGACAAGACTACGAGCAGTACTTC. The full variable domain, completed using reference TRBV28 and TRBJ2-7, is DVKVTQSSRYLVKRTGEKVFLECVQDMDHENMFWYRQDPGLGLRLIYFSYDVKMKEKGDIPEGYSVSREKKERFSLILESASTNQTSMYLCASSTRIAGGQDYEQYFGPGTRLTVT.

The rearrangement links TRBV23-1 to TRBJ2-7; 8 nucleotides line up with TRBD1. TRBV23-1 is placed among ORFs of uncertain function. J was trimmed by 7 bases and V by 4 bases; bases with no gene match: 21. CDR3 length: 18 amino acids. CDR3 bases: TGCGCCAGCAGTCGCATAATCCCCCCGGACAGGGCAGTGAGAGAGCAGTACTTC. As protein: CASSRIIPPDRAVREQYF.

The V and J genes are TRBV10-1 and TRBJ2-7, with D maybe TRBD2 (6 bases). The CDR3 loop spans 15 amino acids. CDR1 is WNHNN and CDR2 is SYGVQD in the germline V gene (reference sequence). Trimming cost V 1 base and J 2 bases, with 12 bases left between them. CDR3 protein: CASSEFVGRAYEQYF. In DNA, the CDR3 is TGCGCCAGCAGTGAGTTCGTCGGGAGAGCCTACGAGCAGTACTTC.

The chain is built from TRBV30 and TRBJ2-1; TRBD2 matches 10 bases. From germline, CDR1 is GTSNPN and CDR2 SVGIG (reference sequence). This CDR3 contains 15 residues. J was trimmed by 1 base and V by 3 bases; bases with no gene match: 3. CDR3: CAWRLAGPSYNEQFF. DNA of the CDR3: TGTGCCTGGAGACTAGCGGGACCATCCTACAATGAGCAGTTCTTC.

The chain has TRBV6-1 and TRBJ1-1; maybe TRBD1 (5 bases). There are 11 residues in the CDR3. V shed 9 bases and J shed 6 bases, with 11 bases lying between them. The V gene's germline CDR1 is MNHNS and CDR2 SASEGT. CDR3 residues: CASRTPSEAFF. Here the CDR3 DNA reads TGTGCCAGTCGGACACCTTCTGAAGCTTTCTTT.